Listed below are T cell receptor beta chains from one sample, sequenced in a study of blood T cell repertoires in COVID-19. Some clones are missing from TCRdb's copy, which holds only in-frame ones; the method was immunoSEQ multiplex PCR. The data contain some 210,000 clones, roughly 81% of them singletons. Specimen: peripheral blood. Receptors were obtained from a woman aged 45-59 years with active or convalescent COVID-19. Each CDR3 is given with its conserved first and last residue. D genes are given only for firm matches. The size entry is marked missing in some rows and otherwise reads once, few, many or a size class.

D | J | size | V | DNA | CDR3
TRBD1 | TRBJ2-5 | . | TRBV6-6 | TGTGCCAGCAGTTACGGGACAGGGCAAGGGGAGACCCAGTACTTC | CASSYGTGQGETQYF
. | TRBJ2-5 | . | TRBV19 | TGTGCCAGTACTCAGACAGGCCAAGAGACCCAGTACTTC | CASTQTGQETQYF
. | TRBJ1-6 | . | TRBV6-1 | TGTGCCAGCAGTGAACCCGCAGGCTACTATAATTCACCCCTCCACTTT | CASSEPAGYYNSPLHF
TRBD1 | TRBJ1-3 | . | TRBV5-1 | TGCGCCAGCAGCTTTGGCGACAGGGCACCCTTCTCTGGAAACACCATATATTTT | CASSFGDRAPFSGNTIYF
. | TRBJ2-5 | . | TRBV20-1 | TGCAGTGCCAGTAGGACGGCGGGGAAGGGCAGAGAGACCCAGTACTTC | CSASRTAGKGRETQYF
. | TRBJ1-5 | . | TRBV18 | TGTGCCAGCTCACCTCAAGCCCGGGAGCCCCAGCATTTT | CASSPQAREPQHF
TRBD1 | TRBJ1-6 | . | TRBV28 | TGTGCCAGTGGGATGACAGGGGATTTTTCACCCCTCCACTTT | CASGMTGDFSPLHF
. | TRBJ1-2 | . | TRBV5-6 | TGTGCCAGCAGCCTCAGGGTAGTAGGTGGCTACACCTTC | CASSLRVVGGYTF
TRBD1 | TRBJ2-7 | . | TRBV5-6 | TGTGCCAGCAGCTCCGGGACAGGGTTCTACGAGCAGTACTTC | CASSSGTGFYEQYF
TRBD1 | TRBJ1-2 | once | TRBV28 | TGTGCCAGCAGTTTTCAGGGGGCTAACTATGGCTACACCTTC | CASSFQGANYGYTF
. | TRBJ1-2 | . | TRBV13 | TGTGCCAGCAGCCTGCTTGGAGACGGCAGGGAATATGGCTACACCTTC | CASSLLGDGREYGYTF
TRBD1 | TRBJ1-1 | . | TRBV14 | TGTGCCAGCAGCTCCCGGACAGGGTATGTGCCCACTGAAGCTTTCTTT | CASSSRTGYVPTEAFF
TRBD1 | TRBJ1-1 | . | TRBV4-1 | TGCGCCAGCAGCCAAGATCCCTGGACAGGGGGATTCACTGAAGCTTTCTTT | CASSQDPWTGGFTEAFF
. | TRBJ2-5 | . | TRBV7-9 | TGTGCCAGCAGCGACGCAGGGGGGACCTACCAAGAGACCCAGTACTTC | CASSDAGGTYQETQYF
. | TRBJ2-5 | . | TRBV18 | TGTGCCAGCTCACCTCAGACGGCCGACGGGTGGACCCAGTACTTC | CASSPQTADGWTQYF
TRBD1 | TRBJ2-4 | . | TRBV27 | TGTGCCAGCAGTCCCCTGCAATCCACAGGGGACAAAAACATTCAGTACTTC | CASSPLQSTGDKNIQYF
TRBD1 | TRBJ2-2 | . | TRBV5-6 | TGTGCCAGCAGTCGGGACAGGAGATTCACCGGGGAGCTGTTTTTT | CASSRDRRFTGELFF
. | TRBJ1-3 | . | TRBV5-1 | TGCGCCAGCAGCTTACCGGGAGACCGCGTATATTTT | CASSLPGDRVYF
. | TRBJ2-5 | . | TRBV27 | TGTGCCAGCCGGAGGAACCAAGAGACCCAGTACTTC | CASRRNQETQYF
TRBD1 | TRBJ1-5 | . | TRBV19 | TGTGCCACGAGCTTGACAGGACAGGGCTATAGCAATCAGCCCCAGCATTTT | CATSLTGQGYSNQPQHF
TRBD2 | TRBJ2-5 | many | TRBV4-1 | TGCGCCAGCAGCCGAGCGATAAGCGGGGGGGAGACCCAGTACTTC | CASSRAISGGETQYF
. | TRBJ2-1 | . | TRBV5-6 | TGTGCCAGCAGGTTGGGACTCATCTACAATGAGCAGTTCTTC | CASRLGLIYNEQFF
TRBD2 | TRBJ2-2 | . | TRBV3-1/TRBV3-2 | TGTGCCAGCAGCCGGGGGACCGGGACTAGCGCCGGGGAGCTGTTTTTT | CASSRGTGTSAGELFF
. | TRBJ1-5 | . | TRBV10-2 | TGCGCCAGCAGTGAAAGGACAGCGAATCAGCCCCAGCATTTT | CASSERTANQPQHF
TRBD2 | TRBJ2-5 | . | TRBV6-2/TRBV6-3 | TGTGCCAGCAGTGACCCGGGACTAGCGGGGGATCAGTACTTC | CASSDPGLAGDQYF